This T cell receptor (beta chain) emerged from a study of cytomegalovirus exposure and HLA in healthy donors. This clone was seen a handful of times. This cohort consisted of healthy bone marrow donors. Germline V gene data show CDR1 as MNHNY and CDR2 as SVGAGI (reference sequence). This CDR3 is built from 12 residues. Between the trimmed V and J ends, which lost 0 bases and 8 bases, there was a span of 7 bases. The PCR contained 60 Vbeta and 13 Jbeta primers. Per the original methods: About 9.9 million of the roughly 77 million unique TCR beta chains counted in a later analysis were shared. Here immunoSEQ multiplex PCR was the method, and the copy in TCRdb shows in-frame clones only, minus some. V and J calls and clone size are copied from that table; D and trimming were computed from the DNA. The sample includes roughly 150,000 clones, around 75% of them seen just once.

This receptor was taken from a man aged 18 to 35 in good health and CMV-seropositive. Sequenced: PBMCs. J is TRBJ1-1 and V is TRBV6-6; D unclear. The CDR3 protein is CASSYSSTEAFF. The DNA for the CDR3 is TGTGCCAGCAGTTACTCGAGTACCGAAGCTTTCTTT.